The 9 T cell receptor beta chains listed next were all sequenced from one sample in a study of Ad26.COV2.S vaccination and SARS-CoV-2 variants. The assay was immunoSEQ multiplex PCR, and TCRdb's table has in-frame clones only and misses some. The sample lists 440,000 or so clones; around 91% were seen once. Treatment specified: over 15 received Ad26.COV2.S at low or high dose, single or two shots; about five received placebo; per-sample allocation not given. Vaccine and placebo recipients were sampled on day 63 after the first injection. Sample: peripheral blood, taken in a trial of Ad26.COV2.S vaccine versus placebo. The receptors come from a person aged 18-60 years who received the Ad26.COV2.S COVID-19 vaccine or a placebo.

For this clone: This same CDR3 is encoded by further DNA sequences in the sample. The chain uses TRBV4-3 and TRBJ2-2; a possible D gene is TRBD2 (5 bases). V lost 1 base and J lost 5, with 8 bases in between. This CDR3 region has 14 residues. Germline V lookup: CDR1 LGHNA, CDR2 YSLEER. CDR3 nucleotide sequence: TGCGCCAGCAGCCAAGTTGGCGGGACCGGGGAGCTGTTTTTT. This gives the protein CASSQVGGTGELFF.

The chain links TRBV30 to TRBJ2-3, with 12 bases lining up with TRBD2. CDR1 is GTSNPN, CDR2 SVGIG, per germline (reference sequence). J lost 0 bases, V lost 5 bases, and 3 bases had no gene match. This CDR3 region has 15 residues. CDR3 sequence: CAWASGRASTDTQYF. Written as DNA, the CDR3 is TGTGCCTGGGCTAGCGGGAGGGCCAGCACAGATACGCAGTATTTT.

V usage is TRBV11-1 and J usage is TRBJ1-2; 8 bases agree with TRBD1. The ends lost 1 base at V and 4 bases at J; junction bases unmatched: 5. The length of the CDR3 is 15 residues. Germline V gives CDR1 SGHAT, CDR2 FQDESV (reference sequence). The CDR3 spells CASSLEGQGSYGYTF. DNA of the CDR3: TGTGCCAGCAGCTTAGAAGGACAGGGATCCTATGGCTACACCTTC. Full variable domain (rest looked up from reference TRBV11-1 and TRBJ1-2): EAEVAQSPRYKITEKSQAVAFWCDPISGHATLYWYRQILGQGPELLVQFQDESVVDDSQLPKDRFSAERLKGVDSTLKIQPAELGDSAMYLCASSLEGQGSYGYTFGSGTRLTVV.

This clone occurred once. The rearrangement uses TRBV5-1 and TRBJ2-3, with D tentatively TRBD2 (6 bases). V lost 1 base and J lost 6, with 9 bases in between. The CDR3 has 13 residues. The germline V gene encodes CDR1 SGHRS and CDR2 YFSETQ. In DNA form, the CDR3 reads TGCGCCAGCAGCTTGACTAGCCGGGATACGCAGTATTTT. This translates into CASSLTSRDTQYF.

The genes are TRBV4-1 and TRBJ2-7, with D tentatively TRBD2 (5 bases). V lost 1 base to trimming and J lost 7 bases, with 20 bases between them. The CDR3 is 16 residues long. Germline CDR1 is MGHRA and CDR2 is YSYEKL. DNA of the CDR3: TGCGCCAGCAGCCAAGCGGAAGGAGGATCGTTGGGTGAGCAGTACTTC. Its translation is CASSQAEGGSLGEQYF.

V usage is TRBV5-6 and J usage is TRBJ2-5; D possibly uses TRBD1 or TRBD2 (5 bases each). Germline loops: CDR1 SGHDT, CDR2 YYEEEE. The CDR3 contains 14 residues. V was shortened by 2 bases and J by 0 bases, with 8 bases between the two germline ends. The CDR3 DNA is TGTGCCAGCAGCTTCGGGGCCTACCAAGAGACCCAGTACTTC. Protein sequence: CASSFGAYQETQYF.

This chain's CDR3 is CASVGTVNEKLFF. CDR3 sequence (DNA): TGTGCCAGCGTTGGGACAGTTAATGAAAAACTGTTTTTT. This chain joins TRBV7-9 and TRBJ1-4; 7 bases are a match to TRBD1. CDR1 SEHNR and CDR2 FQNEAQ come from the germline V gene (reference sequence). Losses at the gene ends were 8 bases for V and 4 bases for J; bases not matched to a gene: 4. This CDR3 region has 13 residues.

The chain employs TRBV28 and TRBJ1-5; D remains ambiguous. Trimming took 8 bases from V and 6 from J, leaving 14 bases between them. In germline, CDR1 is MDHEN, CDR2 SYDVKM. This CDR3 has 13 residues. The CDR3 DNA reads as TGTGCCAGCGTCCGGGTTTGGGGTCAGCCCCAGCATTTT. It specifies CASVRVWGQPQHF. The full variable domain, with the rest looked up from reference TRBV28 and TRBJ1-5, is DVKVTQSSRYLVKRTGEKVFLECVQDMDHENMFWYRQDPGLGLRLIYFSYDVKMKEKGDIPEGYSVSREKKERFSLILESASTNQTSMYLCASVRVWGQPQHFGDGTRLSIL.

The gene calls are TRBV6-1 and TRBJ2-7; TRBD2 aligns across 16 bases. The CDR3 consists of 24 residues. The J segment lost 2 bases and the V segment lost 1 base, leaving 23 bases of the junction unmatched. Germline V CDR1 and CDR2: MNHNS, SASEGT. Here the CDR3 DNA reads TGTGCCAGCAGTGAAGGGACGGGGGGCATTCCCGGGACTAGCGGGAGGGAAACACCCTACGAGCAGTACTTC. It specifies CASSEGTGGIPGTSGRETPYEQYF.